This is a list of T cell receptor beta chains from one sample in a study of siplizumab effects on memory and regulatory T cells. Profiling relied on immunoSEQ multiplex PCR, and the TCRdb table lists in-frame clones only, not all of them. Of 65,000 to 85,000 clones in the sample, just over 90% were seen once. Sequenced material: CD8+ T cells sorted from blood. Receptor source: a human donor in good health. Both conserved end residues are trimmed from each CDR3. Not every row has a clone size; where given, it reads once, few, many or a size class.

TRBV4-2 13 - ASSDGTRANNEQF
TRBV7-9 13 - ASSLAGSYNYGYT
TRBV21-1 15 - ASSKAGLTTENTEAF
TRBV11-1 13 - ASGASGGAVETQY
TRBV9 13 - ASSPSGGAPGELF
TRBV7-9 12 - ASSSSPLGYEQF
TRBV7-3 16 - ASSLSGEPGARVETQY
TRBV7-8 13 once ASSLYGGDTDTQY
TRBV19 11 - ASSSDSGNTIY
TRBV7-6 11 - ASSLGTGYEQY
TRBV13 10 - ASSLGGSEQF
TRBV11-3 11 - ASSPRGRDEQY
TRBV7-6 16 once ASSLAPGTSGVPDTQY
TRBV6-1 12 - ASSDGLDTDTQY
TRBV7-6 13 - ASSLSTGVGYGYT
TRBV9 11 - ASTPSGGWGYT
TRBV5-5 10 - ASSSTPYEQY
TRBV19 14 - ASSIGQTLSGNTIY
TRBV28 13 - ASTISRSTNYGYT
TRBV4-1 13 - ASSQVGGGDGKLF
TRBV23-1 15 - ASSQSGRGRPNQPQH
TRBV6-4 13 - ASSPNRDSSNEQF
TRBV19 11 - ASSIAPSTEAF
TRBV28 12 - ASSDRDRTYEQY
TRBV5-1 13 - ASSARTSGADTQY
TRBV27 13 - ASSLGQPVGEKLF
TRBV6-4 15 - ASSDSISSGGYNEQF
TRBV6-5 12 - ASSEQGLNGEQY
TRBV27 19 few ASSPSSLGLAGDPSYNEQF
TRBV6-5 13 few ASSLTSFSTDTQY
TRBV25-1 8 - ASSFSEQF
TRBV7-9 14 - ASSLVRGLAKNIQY
TRBV2 12 - ASSERGGNTEAF
TRBV7-9 10 - ASSLQGDGYT
TRBV7-8 11 - ASSFGQTYEQY